This is a list of T cell receptor beta chains from one sample in a study of a mutant IDH1 vaccine in newly diagnosed glioma. The repertoire was sequenced with immunoSEQ multiplex PCR; TCRdb's copy has only in-frame clones and lacks some. The repertoire has some 62,000 clones, roughly 80% of them found once; the top ten carry 3.8%. Antigens for these TCRs are unknown. Specimen: PBMCs, collected from a glioma patient whose treatment included an IDH1 peptide vaccine. Source of these receptors: a man aged 25-40 years with glioma. The CDR3 runs from the conserved cysteine through the conserved F or W. D genes are given only for firm matches. Clone size is given for some rows only: seen once, a few or many times, or a class if the clone is expanded.

-,-,TRBJ1-2,TRBV29-1,CSVVSGHGYTF,TGCAGCGTTGTATCAGGTCATGGCTACACCTTC
-,-,TRBJ2-3,TRBV5-1,CASSEAHPTDTQYF,TGCGCCAGCAGTGAGGCCCACCCAACAGATACGCAGTATTTT
-,-,TRBJ2-5,TRBV6-5,CASSSGPYPPQETQYF,TGTGCCAGCAGTTCGGGACCGTACCCACCACAAGAGACCCAGTACTTC
-,-,TRBJ2-7,TRBV27,CASSLVGDEQYF,TGTGCCAGCAGCCTGGTTGGGGACGAGCAGTACTTC
-,TRBD2,TRBJ2-1,TRBV19,CASSILMAGGYNEQFF,TGTGCCAGTAGTATCCTAATGGCGGGGGGGTACAATGAGCAGTTCTTC
-,-,TRBJ2-7,TRBV5-5,CASSQLFGWTYEQYF,TGTGCCAGCAGCCAGCTATTTGGGTGGACCTACGAGCAGTACTTC
-,-,TRBJ2-6,TRBV5-1,CASSSRGASSGANVLTF,TGCGCCAGCAGCTCCAGGGGGGCGAGCTCTGGGGCCAACGTCCTGACTTTC
-,TRBD2,TRBJ2-5,TRBV5-1,CASSPSSGLYQETQYF,TGCGCCAGCAGCCCCTCTAGCGGATTATACCAAGAGACCCAGTACTTC
-,-,TRBJ2-1,TRBV5-1,CASSLYPGINEQFF,TGCGCCAGCAGCTTGTATCCAGGGATCAATGAGCAGTTCTTC
-,TRBD1,TRBJ2-1,TRBV5-6,CASSHRDSPRNEQFF,TGTGCCAGCAGCCACCGGGACAGCCCCCGCAATGAGCAGTTCTTC
-,-,TRBJ1-2,TRBV18,CASSEDRFNYGYTF,TGTGCCAGCTCGGAAGACAGGTTTAACTATGGCTACACCTTC
-,TRBD1,TRBJ1-2,TRBV7-8,CASSPLLDREGYTF,TGTGCCAGCAGCCCTTTACTGGACAGGGAGGGCTACACCTTC
-,-,TRBJ1-1,TRBV5-6,CASSFNTEAFF,TGTGCCAGCAGCTTTAACACTGAAGCTTTCTTT
-,-,TRBJ1-3,TRBV6-5,CASSSSTGFLLYF,TGTGCCAGCAGTTCGAGTACCGGGTTTCTCTTATATTTT
-,-,TRBJ1-5,TRBV5-4,CASSVGGGIEKPQHF,TGTGCCAGCTCGGTGGGGGGAGGGATCGAGAAGCCCCAGCATTTT
-,TRBD2,TRBJ2-3,TRBV18,CASGDTSGVADTQYF,TGTGCCAGCGGAGACACTAGCGGGGTAGCAGATACGCAGTATTTT
-,-,TRBJ2-3,TRBV5-1,CASSLELFSTDTQYF,TGCGCCAGCAGCTTGGAGTTGTTTAGCACAGATACGCAGTATTTT
-,-,TRBJ2-2,TRBV11-2,CASSLEVQGLTGELFF,TGTGCCAGCAGCTTAGAAGTCCAGGGACTCACCGGGGAGCTGTTTTTT
-,TRBD2,TRBJ2-1,TRBV6-6,CASSPMGGGAYNEQFF,TGTGCCAGCAGCCCTATGGGCGGGGGGGCCTACAATGAGCAGTTCTTC
-,-,TRBJ2-3,TRBV6-1,CASLVSGQMGKYF,TGTGCCAGCCTGGTCTCCGGGCAAATGGGGAAGTATTTT
-,TRBD1,TRBJ1-4,TRBV19,CASTGGLIRFF,TGTGCCAGTACAGGGGGCTTGATCAGGTTTTTT
-,-,TRBJ2-5,TRBV9,CASSYSRGFGETQYF,TGTGCCAGCAGTTATTCCAGGGGCTTTGGGGAGACCCAGTACTTC
-,-,TRBJ2-7,TRBV11-2,CASSSTGTRLFSYEQYF,TGTGCCAGCAGCTCGACCGGGACCAGACTATTCTCCTACGAGCAGTACTTC
-,-,TRBJ2-5,TRBV4-1,CASSQESPGPQGTQYF,TGCGCCAGCAGCCAAGAATCTCCAGGTCCCCAAGGGACCCAGTACTTC
-,TRBD1,TRBJ2-3,TRBV27,CASSLGTAPTDTQYF,TGTGCCAGCAGTTTAGGGACAGCGCCCACAGATACGCAGTATTTT
-,-,TRBJ1-2,TRBV28,CASSFPETNYGYTF,TGTGCCAGCAGTTTTCCCGAGACTAACTATGGCTACACCTTC
-,-,TRBJ2-1,TRBV28,CASRKTYNEQFF,TGTGCCAGCCGGAAGACCTACAATGAGCAGTTCTTC
-,TRBD1,TRBJ1-5,TRBV2,CASSLTGGNQPQHF,TGTGCCAGCAGCCTGACAGGGGGCAATCAGCCCCAGCATTTT
-,-,TRBJ1-1,TRBV19,CASSIDLLRATEAFF,TGTGCCAGTAGTATAGATCTCCTACGAGCAACTGAAGCTTTCTTT
-,TRBD2,TRBJ2-1,TRBV5-1,CASSLGTSGVLNEQFF,TGCGCCAGCAGCCTCGGGACTAGCGGGGTACTCAATGAGCAGTTCTTC
-,TRBD2,TRBJ2-7,TRBV5-6,CASSLAAGGFTYEQYF,TGTGCCAGCAGCTTGGCCGCGGGGGGGTTTACCTACGAGCAGTACTTC
-,TRBD1,TRBJ2-2,TRBV7-2,CASSLGQGGITGELFF,TGTGCCAGCAGCCTAGGACAGGGGGGTATCACCGGGGAGCTGTTTTTT
-,-,TRBJ1-2,TRBV15,CATSREGLQNLYGYTF,TGTGCCACCAGCAGAGAGGGCCTACAGAATCTCTATGGCTACACCTTC
-,-,TRBJ2-7,TRBV5-6,CASSLDKGVGLVVYEQYF,TGTGCCAGCAGCTTGGATAAGGGCGTAGGGCTCGTAGTCTACGAGCAGTACTTC
-,-,TRBJ2-2,TRBV25-1,CASSDTGTLTGELFF,TGTGCCAGCAGTGATACCGGGACCCTCACCGGGGAGCTGTTTTTT
once,-,TRBJ1-1,TRBV15,CATSKNIGAWNTEAFF,TGTGCCACCAGCAAGAATATTGGGGCTTGGAACACTGAAGCTTTCTTT
-,-,TRBJ2-1,TRBV27,CASSFEAEDNEQFF,TGTGCCAGCAGTTTTGAAGCGGAAGACAATGAGCAGTTCTTC
-,-,TRBJ1-2,TRBV5-5,CASSSQAVANYGYTF,TGTGCCAGCAGCTCCCAAGCGGTGGCTAACTATGGCTACACCTTC
-,-,TRBJ2-5,TRBV18,CASSPPVSAQETQYF,TGTGCCAGCTCACCACCGGTCTCAGCCCAAGAGACCCAGTACTTC
-,TRBD1,TRBJ1-1,TRBV5-4,CASSRNADRQGAGTEAFF,TGTGCCAGCAGCCGAAACGCCGACAGACAGGGGGCAGGTACTGAAGCTTTCTTT
-,TRBD1,TRBJ1-1,TRBV2,CASRDRGRITEAFF,TGTGCCAGCAGGGACAGGGGGCGAATTACTGAAGCTTTCTTT
-,TRBD2,TRBJ2-1,TRBV30,CAWSVGGGAGWNSYNEQFF,TGTGCCTGGAGTGTTGGCGGGGGGGCTGGCTGGAACTCCTACAATGAGCAGTTCTTC
-,-,TRBJ2-6,TRBV7-9,CASSLRVAGANVLTF,TGTGCCAGCAGCCTGCGGGTAGCTGGGGCCAACGTCCTGACTTTC
-,-,TRBJ2-3,TRBV7-8,CASSLERSTDTQYF,TGTGCCAGCAGCTTAGAGCGTAGCACAGATACGCAGTATTTT
-,-,TRBJ2-7,TRBV10-2,CASLGNSYEQYF,TGCGCCAGTCTAGGTAACTCCTACGAGCAGTACTTC
-,-,TRBJ1-1,TRBV18,CASSPFNTGEGEAFF,TGTGCCAGCTCACCATTTAACACGGGGGAAGGTGAAGCTTTCTTT
-,TRBD1,TRBJ2-1,TRBV6-5,CASRPDRGAYNEQFF,TGTGCCAGCAGACCCGACAGGGGGGCCTACAATGAGCAGTTCTTC
-,TRBD1,TRBJ2-5,TRBV27,CASSKLDRDQETQYF,TGTGCCAGCAGTAAGCTGGACAGGGACCAAGAGACCCAGTACTTC
-,-,TRBJ1-5,TRBV7-8,CASSLGSGGNQPQHF,TGTGCCAGCAGCCTGGGGTCGGGGGGCAATCAGCCCCAGCATTTT
-,-,TRBJ1-1,TRBV5-4,CASSLMAKAGLAEAFF,TGTGCCAGCAGTCTCATGGCAAAAGCGGGGCTGGCTGAAGCTTTCTTT
-,-,TRBJ2-3,TRBV7-9,CASSLGWDLSGDTQYF,TGTGCCAGCAGCTTAGGTTGGGATTTATCTGGAGATACGCAGTATTTT
-,TRBD1,TRBJ1-4,TRBV13,CASSRPDRAGEKLFF,TGTGCCAGCAGCCGTCCCGACAGGGCGGGTGAAAAACTGTTTTTT
once,-,TRBJ2-2,TRBV27,CASSPRGMNTGELFF,TGTGCCAGCAGTCCAAGGGGGATGAACACCGGGGAGCTGTTTTTT
-,-,TRBJ1-5,TRBV19,CASSPNRHPSNQPQHF,TGTGCCAGTAGCCCGAACCGACACCCTAGCAATCAGCCCCAGCATTTT
once,TRBD2,TRBJ2-3,TRBV28,CASSPPKGLAGGLGTDTQYF,TGTGCCAGCAGCCCCCCCAAAGGACTAGCGGGGGGGCTCGGCACAGATACGCAGTATTTT
-,-,TRBJ2-3,TRBV5-1,CASRRGTDTQYF,TGCGCCAGCCGCCGGGGAACAGATACGCAGTATTTT
few,-,TRBJ1-1,TRBV6-5,CASSYFLNTEAFF,TGTGCCAGCAGTTACTTTTTGAACACTGAAGCTTTCTTT
-,TRBD1,TRBJ1-1,TRBV4-1,CASSQVRQGGDTEAFF,TGCGCCAGCAGCCAAGTCCGACAGGGTGGCGACACTGAAGCTTTCTTT
-,-,TRBJ1-5,TRBV5-1,CASSTGNNQPQHF,TGCGCCAGCAGCACCGGGAACAATCAGCCCCAGCATTTT